Listed here is a single TCR beta chain. The antigen is unknown. For TCR beta, libraries came from iRepertoire HTBI primers and Arm-PCR of CDR3 regions. TCRdb recomputed calls from the multiplex PCR reads with MiXCR, one row per CDR3 protein. Among around 340,000 distinct CDR3 sequences, around 20% were seen once, and the ten largest hold 29%. As for time point: persistent/refractory GD, antithyroid drugs over 5 years with positive TRAb. Construction of the TCR library relied on RNA isolated from PBMCs. This entry comes from a study of regulatory T cells in long-lasting Graves disease. Findings of the study overall: Persistent disease samples used TRBV28, TRBJ1-2 and TRBJ2-5 preferentially. Comparison showed that persistent patients shared more public clonotypes (about 2,600) than new patients (approximately 930).

This CDR3 has 14 residues. V lost 5 bases to trimming and J lost 2 bases; unmatched junction nucleotides: 4. The receptor's source is a female donor with Graves disease. The chain has TRBV12-3 or TRBV12-4 and TRBJ2-3; 7 bases agree with TRBD1. The sample consisted of peripheral blood mononuclear cells (PBMCs), taken when the disease was refractory, from a patient treated with antithyroid drugs. In DNA, the CDR3 is TGTGCCAGCAGTCAAACAGGGGCCACAGATACGCAGTATTTT. It is translated as CASSQTGATDTQYF.